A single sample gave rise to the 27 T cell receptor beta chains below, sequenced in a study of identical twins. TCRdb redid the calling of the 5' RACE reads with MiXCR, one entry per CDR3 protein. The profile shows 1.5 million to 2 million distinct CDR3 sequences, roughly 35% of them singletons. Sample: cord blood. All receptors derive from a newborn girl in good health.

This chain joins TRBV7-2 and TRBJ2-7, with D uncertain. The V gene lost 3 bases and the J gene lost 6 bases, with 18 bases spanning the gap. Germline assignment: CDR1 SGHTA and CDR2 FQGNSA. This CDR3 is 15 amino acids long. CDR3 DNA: TGTGCCAGCAGCTTTAGGTCGCAGGCCTCGCGCGAGCAGTACTTC. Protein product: CASSFRSQASREQYF.

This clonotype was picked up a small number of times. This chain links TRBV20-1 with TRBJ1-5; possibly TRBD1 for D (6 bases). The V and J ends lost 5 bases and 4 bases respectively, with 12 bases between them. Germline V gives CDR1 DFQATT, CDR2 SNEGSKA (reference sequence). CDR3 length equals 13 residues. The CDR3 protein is CSALSTGNQPQHF. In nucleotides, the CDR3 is TGCAGTGCTCTTAGTACAGGGAATCAGCCCCAGCATTTT.

The CDR3 sequence: CASSTRDNSYNEQYF. CDR3 coding DNA: TGTGCCAGCAGTACACGGGACAACTCCTACAATGAGCAGTACTTC. This chain links TRBV12-3 or TRBV12-4 with TRBJ2-1; D might be TRBD1 (6 bases). The assigned J gene may be wrong: the sequence end matches TRBJ2-7 better. The CDR3 covers 15 residues.

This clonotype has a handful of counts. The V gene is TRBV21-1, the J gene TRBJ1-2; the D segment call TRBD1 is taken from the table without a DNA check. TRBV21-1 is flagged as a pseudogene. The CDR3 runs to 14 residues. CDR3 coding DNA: TGTGCCAGCAGCATCCGACGGGGAGGCGCGGGCTACACCTTC. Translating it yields CASSIRRGGAGYTF.

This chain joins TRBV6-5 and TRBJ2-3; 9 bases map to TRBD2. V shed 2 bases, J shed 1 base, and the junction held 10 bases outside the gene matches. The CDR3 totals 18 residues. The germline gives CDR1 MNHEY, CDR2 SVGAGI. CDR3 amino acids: CASSYEASGKGGTDTQYF. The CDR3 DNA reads TGTGCCAGCAGTTACGAGGCTAGCGGGAAGGGAGGCACAGATACGCAGTATTTT.

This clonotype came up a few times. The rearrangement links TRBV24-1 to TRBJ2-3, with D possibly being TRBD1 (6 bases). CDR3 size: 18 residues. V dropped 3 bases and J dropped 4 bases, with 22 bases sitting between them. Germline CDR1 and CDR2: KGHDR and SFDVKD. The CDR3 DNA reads TGTGCCACCAGTGATCCCCTAGACAGGACCTCCCCGGCAGATACGCAGTATTTT. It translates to CATSDPLDRTSPADTQYF.

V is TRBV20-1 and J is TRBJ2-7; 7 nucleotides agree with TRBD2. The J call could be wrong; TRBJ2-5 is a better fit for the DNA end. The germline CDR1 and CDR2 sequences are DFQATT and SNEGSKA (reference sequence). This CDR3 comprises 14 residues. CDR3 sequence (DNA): TGCAGTGCCACTAGCGACCCCCTACGCGAGACCCAGTACTTC. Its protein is CSATSDPLRETQYF.

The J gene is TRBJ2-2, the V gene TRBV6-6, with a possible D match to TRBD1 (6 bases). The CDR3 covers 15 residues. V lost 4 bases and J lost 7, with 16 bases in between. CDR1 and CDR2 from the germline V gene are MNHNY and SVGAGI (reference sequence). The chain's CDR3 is CASSFKDRFNGELFF. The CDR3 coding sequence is TGTGCCAGCAGTTTCAAAGACAGGTTTAACGGGGAGCTGTTTTTT.

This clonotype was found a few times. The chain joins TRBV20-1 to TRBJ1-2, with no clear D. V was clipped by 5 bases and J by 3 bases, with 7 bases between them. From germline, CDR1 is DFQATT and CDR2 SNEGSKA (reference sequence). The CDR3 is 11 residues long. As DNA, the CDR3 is TGCAGTGCTGCATGGGACTATGGCTACACCTTC. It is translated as CSAAWDYGYTF.

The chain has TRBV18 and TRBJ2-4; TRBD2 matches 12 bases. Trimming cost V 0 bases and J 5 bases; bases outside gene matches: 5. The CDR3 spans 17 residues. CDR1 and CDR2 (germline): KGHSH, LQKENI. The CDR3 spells CASSPPTSGRTENIQYF. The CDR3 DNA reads TGTGCCAGCTCACCACCGACTAGCGGGAGAACCGAAAACATTCAGTACTTC. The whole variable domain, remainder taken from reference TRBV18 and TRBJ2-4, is NAGVMQNPRHLVRRRGQEARLRCSPMKGHSHVYWYRQLPEEGLKFMVYLQKENIIDESGMPKERFSAEFPKEGPSILRIQQVVRGDSAAYFCASSPPTSGRTENIQYFGAGTRLSVL.

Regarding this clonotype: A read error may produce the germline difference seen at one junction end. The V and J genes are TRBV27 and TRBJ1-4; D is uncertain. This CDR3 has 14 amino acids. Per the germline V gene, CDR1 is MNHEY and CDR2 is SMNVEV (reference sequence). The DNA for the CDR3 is TGTGTCAGCAGTTTACGGCAGACTAATGAAAAACTGTTTTTT. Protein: CVSSLRQTNEKLFF.

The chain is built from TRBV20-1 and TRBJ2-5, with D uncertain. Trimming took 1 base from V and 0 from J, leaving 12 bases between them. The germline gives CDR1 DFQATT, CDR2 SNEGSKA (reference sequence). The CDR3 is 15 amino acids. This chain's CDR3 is CSARGYVGYQETQYF. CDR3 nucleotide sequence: TGCAGTGCTAGAGGATATGTGGGGTACCAAGAGACCCAGTACTTC.

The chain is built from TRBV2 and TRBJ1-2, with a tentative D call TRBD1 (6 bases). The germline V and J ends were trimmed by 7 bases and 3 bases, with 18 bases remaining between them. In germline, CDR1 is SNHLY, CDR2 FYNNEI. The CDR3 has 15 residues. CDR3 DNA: TGTGCCAGCAAAGGGGGGAGGGACGGGGACTATGGCTACACCTTC. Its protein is CASKGGRDGDYGYTF.

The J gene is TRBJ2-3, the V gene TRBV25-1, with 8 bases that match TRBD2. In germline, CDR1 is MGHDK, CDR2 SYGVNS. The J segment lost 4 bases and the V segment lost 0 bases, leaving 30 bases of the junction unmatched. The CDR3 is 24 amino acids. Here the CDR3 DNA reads TGTGCCAGCAGTGAATATGGTGGCGAACGTGGGCCCCTGGCGGGACTAGATTTTTCAGATACGCAGTATTTT. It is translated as CASSEYGGERGPLAGLDFSDTQYF.

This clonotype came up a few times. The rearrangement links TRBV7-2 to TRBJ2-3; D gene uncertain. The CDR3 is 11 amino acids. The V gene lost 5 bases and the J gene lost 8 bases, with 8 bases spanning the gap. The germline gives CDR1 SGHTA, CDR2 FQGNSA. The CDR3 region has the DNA TGTGCCAGCAGCCTACACGGTACGCAGTATTTT. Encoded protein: CASSLHGTQYF.

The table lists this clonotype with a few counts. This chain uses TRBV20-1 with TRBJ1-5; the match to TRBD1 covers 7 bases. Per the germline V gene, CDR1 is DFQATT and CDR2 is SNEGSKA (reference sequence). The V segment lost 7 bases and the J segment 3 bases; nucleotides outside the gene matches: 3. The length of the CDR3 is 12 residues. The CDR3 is CSGDSPNQPQHF. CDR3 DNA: TGCAGTGGGGACAGCCCCAATCAGCCCCAGCATTTT.

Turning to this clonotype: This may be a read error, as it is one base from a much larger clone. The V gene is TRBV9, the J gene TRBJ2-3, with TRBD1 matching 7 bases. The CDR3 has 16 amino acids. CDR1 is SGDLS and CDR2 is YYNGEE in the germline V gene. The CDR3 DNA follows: TGTGCCAGCAGCGTACAAACAGGGGCACGCACAGATCCGCAGTATTTT. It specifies CASSVQTGARTDPQYF.

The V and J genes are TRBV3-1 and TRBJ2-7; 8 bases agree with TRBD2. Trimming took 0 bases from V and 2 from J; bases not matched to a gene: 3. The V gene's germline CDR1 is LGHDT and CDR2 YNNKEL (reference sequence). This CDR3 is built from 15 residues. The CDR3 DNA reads TGTGCCAGCAGCCAAGATGGGACTAGAGCCTACGAGCAGTACTTC. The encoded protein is CASSQDGTRAYEQYF.

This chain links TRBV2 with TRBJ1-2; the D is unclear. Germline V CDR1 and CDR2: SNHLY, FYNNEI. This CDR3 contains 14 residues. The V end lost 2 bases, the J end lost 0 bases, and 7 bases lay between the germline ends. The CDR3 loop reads CASSETPPNYGYTF. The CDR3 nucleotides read TGTGCCAGCAGTGAAACCCCTCCTAACTATGGCTACACCTTC.

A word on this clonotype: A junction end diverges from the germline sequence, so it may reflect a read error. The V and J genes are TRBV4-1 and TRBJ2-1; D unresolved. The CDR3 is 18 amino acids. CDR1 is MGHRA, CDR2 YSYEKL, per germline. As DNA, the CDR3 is TGCGCCAGCAGCCGAGTTCCAACCTTGGCAGGACCCTACAATGGGCAGTTCTTC. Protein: CASSRVPTLAGPYNGQFF.

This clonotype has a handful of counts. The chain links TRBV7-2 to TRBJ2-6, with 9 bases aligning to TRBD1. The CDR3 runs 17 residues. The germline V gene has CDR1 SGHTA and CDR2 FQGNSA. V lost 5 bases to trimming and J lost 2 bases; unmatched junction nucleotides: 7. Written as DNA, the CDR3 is TGTGCCAGCAGCCCCCGGACAGGGGTCCCTGGGGCCAACGTCCTGACTTTC. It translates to CASSPRTGVPGANVLTF.

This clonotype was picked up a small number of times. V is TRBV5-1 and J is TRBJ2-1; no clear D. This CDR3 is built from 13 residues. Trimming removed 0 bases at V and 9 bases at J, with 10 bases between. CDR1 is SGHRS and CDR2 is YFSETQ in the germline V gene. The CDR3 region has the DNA TGCGCCAGCAGCTTGGCCGTCCCTCTTGAGCAGTTCTTC. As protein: CASSLAVPLEQFF.

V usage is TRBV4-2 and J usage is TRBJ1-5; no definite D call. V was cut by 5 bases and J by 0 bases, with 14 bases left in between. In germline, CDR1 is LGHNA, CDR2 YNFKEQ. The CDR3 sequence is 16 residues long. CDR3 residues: CASSGRFLDSNQPQHF. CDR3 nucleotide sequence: TGTGCCAGCAGCGGGCGTTTCCTGGATAGCAATCAGCCCCAGCATTTT.

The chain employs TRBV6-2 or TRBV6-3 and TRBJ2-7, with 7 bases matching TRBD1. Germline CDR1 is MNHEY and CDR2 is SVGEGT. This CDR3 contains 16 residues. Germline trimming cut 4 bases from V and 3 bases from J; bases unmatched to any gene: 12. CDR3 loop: CASSFNPGTELYEQYF. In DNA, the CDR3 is TGTGCCAGCAGTTTTAATCCCGGGACAGAGCTCTACGAGCAGTACTTC.

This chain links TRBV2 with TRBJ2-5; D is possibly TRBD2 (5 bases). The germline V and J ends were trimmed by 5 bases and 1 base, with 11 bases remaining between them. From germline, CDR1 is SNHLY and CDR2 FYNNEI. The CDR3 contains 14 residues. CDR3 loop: CASSTLEVQETQYF. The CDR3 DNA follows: TGTGCCAGCAGTACACTAGAGGTCCAAGAGACCCAGTACTTC.

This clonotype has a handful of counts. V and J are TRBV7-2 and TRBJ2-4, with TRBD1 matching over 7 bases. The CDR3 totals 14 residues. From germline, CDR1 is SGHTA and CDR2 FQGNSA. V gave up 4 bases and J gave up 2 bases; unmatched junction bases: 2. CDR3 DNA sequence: TGTGCCAGCAGCTCACAGGGGACCAAAAACATTCAGTACTTC. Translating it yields CASSSQGTKNIQYF.

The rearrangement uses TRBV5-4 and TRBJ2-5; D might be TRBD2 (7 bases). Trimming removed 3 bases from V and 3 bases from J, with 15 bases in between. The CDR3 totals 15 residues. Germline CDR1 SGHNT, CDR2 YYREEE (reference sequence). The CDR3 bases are TGTGCCAGCAGCTCTCAGGGGCGGGGGAAAGAGACCCAGTACTTC. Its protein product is CASSSQGRGKETQYF.